The source of this T cell receptor beta chain is a study of T cells in localized non-small cell lung cancer. CDR1 is MGHRA and CDR2 is YSYEKL in the germline V gene. Trimming pared 3 bases from V and 6 bases from J, leaving 12 bases between. The CDR3 runs 14 residues. Study findings and constraints: Longer survival (overall) was linked to higher T cell density in blood. Multi-region tumor sequencing was not done, so intratumor heterogeneity could not be excluded.

This table comes from immunoSEQ multiplex PCR, and its TCRdb copy is limited to in-frame clones, with some not included. The sample lists under 30,000 clones, about 89% occurring once. Regarding this clone: The antigen remains unidentified.

The chain uses TRBV4-1 and TRBJ2-1; perhaps TRBD1 as D (6 bases). The clonotype originates from a woman between 35 and 70 years old with stage I lung adenocarcinoma. Sample: peripheral blood, taken before any cancer treatment. CDR3 loop: CASSQLGQSNEQFF. The CDR3 nucleotides read TGCGCCAGCAGCCAGCTGGGACAATCCAATGAGCAGTTCTTC.